This T cell receptor beta chain was documented in a study of blood T cells in healthy people across ages. A J-beta primer mix and a sample-barcoded 5' primer were used in a second PCR of roughly 6 to 11 cycles. TCRdb recomputed calls from the 5' RACE reads with MiXCR, one row per CDR3 protein. The sample carries hundreds of thousands of distinct CDR3 sequences, roughly a quarter recorded once. A few counts support this clonotype. The germline CDR1 and CDR2 sequences are LGHDT and YNNKEL (reference sequence). This CDR3 region has 15 residues. V lost 4 bases, J lost 1 base, and 2 bases stayed unmatched. Researchers collected 9 to 10 milliliters of peripheral blood from every single donor. These sequences were also reported in another study, on T cells of mothers and their children.

The V gene is TRBV3-1, the J gene TRBJ2-3; TRBD1 matches at 10 bases. Sequences were obtained from blood. The clonotype originates from a boy aged 2 to 10 in good health. CDR3 nucleotide sequence: TGTGCCAGCAGCCGCGACAGGGGGCGCACAGATACGCAGTATTTT. Residues: CASSRDRGRTDTQYF.